Listed here are 24 T cell receptor beta chains from one sample, sequenced in a study of blood T cells in healthy people across ages (dated by TCRdb to the mid-2010s). Libraries were prepared through 5' RACE. These reads were obtained on an Illumina HiSeq 2500. A second PCR of about 6 to 11 cycles was performed with a sample-barcoded 5' primer and a J-beta primer mix. Using fastp trimming at Q25 and MiXCR clonotype assembly, TCRdb reanalyzed the public sequencing data and kept in-frame beta chains. Every entry covers one CDR3 protein and lists the most common genes and DNA from its rows. The sample profile shows approximately 1,100,000 distinct CDR3 sequences; more than 40% of them were found once. In total, the top ten clones hold approximately 19% of the sample. The specimen sequenced was blood. These receptors came from a woman aged 60-75 years in good health.

This clonotype was detected a few times. The chain couples TRBV10-3 to TRBJ2-3, with 7 bases lining up with TRBD2. J gave up 2 bases and V 3 bases, and 5 bases lay outside the gene matches. Germline V CDR1 and CDR2: ENHRY, SYGVKD. The CDR3 covers 15 residues. In nucleotides, the CDR3 is TGTGCCATCAGTGAAGGGACTACCACCACAGATACGCAGTATTTT. This translates into CAISEGTTTTDTQYF.

This clonotype was seen a handful of times. The chain joins TRBV15 to TRBJ2-5; the match to TRBD1 covers 8 bases. Looked up from germline, CDR1 is LNHNV and CDR2 is YYDKDF (reference sequence). This CDR3 has 14 residues. J lost 5 bases, V lost 2 bases, and 4 bases had no gene match. In DNA form, the CDR3 reads TGTGCCACCAGCAGACAGGGGGCAGGGGAGACCCAGTACTTC. It specifies CATSRQGAGETQYF.

This clonotype occurred once. The chain employs TRBV6-5 and TRBJ1-1; 7 positions agree with TRBD1. CDR1 MNHEY and CDR2 SVGAGI come from the germline V gene. V trimming: 2 bases; J trimming: 1 base; junction bases outside the gene matches: 4. The CDR3 extends over 15 amino acids. CDR3 protein: CASSYRDRWNTEAFF. The CDR3 DNA is TGTGCCAGCAGTTACCGGGACAGATGGAACACTGAAGCTTTCTTT.

The genes are TRBV20-1 and TRBJ2-5; D uncertain. Germline CDR1 is DFQATT and CDR2 is SNEGSKA (reference sequence). V was shortened by 3 bases and J by 1 base, with 21 bases between the two germline ends. This CDR3 is built from 17 residues. The CDR3 spells CSASIRASGLSQETQYF. The CDR3 DNA reads as TGCAGTGCTAGCATAAGAGCATCCGGGCTATCCCAAGAGACCCAGTACTTC.

This sequence joins TRBV11-2 and TRBJ2-1; D unclear. The ends were cut back, 4 bases at V and 7 bases at J, with 11 bases in the middle. CDR1 is SGHAT, CDR2 FQNNGV, per germline. The CDR3 is 13 amino acids. CDR3 amino acids: CASSSSVENEQFF. In DNA form, the CDR3 reads TGTGCCAGCAGCTCTTCTGTAGAGAATGAGCAGTTCTTC.

Concerning this clonotype itself: Since no conserved phenylalanine or tryptophan closes the CDR3, a read error is the likely cause. The rearrangement uses TRBV7-8 and TRBJ2-1; TRBD2 might be the D (5 bases). The germline CDR1 and CDR2 sequences are SGHVS and FQNEAQ. V lost 2 bases and J lost 0, with 11 bases in between. The CDR3 contains 16 residues. The CDR3 coding sequence is TGTGCCAGCAGCTTAACCCCGGGAAGCTCCTACAATGAGCAGTTCTCC. It yields the protein CASSLTPGSSYNEQFS.

There are a few counts of this clonotype. The chain couples TRBV20-1 to TRBJ1-2, with 10 bases matching TRBD1. The CDR3 loop spans 14 amino acids. CDR1 is DFQATT and CDR2 is SNEGSKA in the germline V gene (reference sequence). Trimming took 1 base from V and 6 from J; bases not matched to a gene: 5. CDR3 in DNA: TGCAGTGCTAGAGTGGGACAGGGGATAGATGGCTACACCTTC. Translation gives CSARVGQGIDGYTF.

This chain's CDR3 is CASSLAGLAGGEQYF. The CDR3 DNA sequence: TGTGCCAGCAGTTTAGCGGGACTAGCGGGAGGCGAGCAGTACTTC. This chain connects TRBV6-2 or TRBV6-3 to TRBJ2-7; 15 nucleotides match TRBD2. The CDR3 is 15 amino acids. The V gene end was trimmed by 4 bases and the J gene end by 6 bases; junction bases not matched to a gene: 4. Germline CDR1 reads MNHEY; CDR2 reads SVGEGT.

V gene TRBV5-1 combines with J gene TRBJ2-1; 7 bases are a match to TRBD1. J was trimmed by 4 bases and V by 6 bases; bases with no gene match: 7. This CDR3 comprises 14 residues. Germline assignment: CDR1 SGHRS and CDR2 YFSETQ. The CDR3 nucleotides are TGCGCCAGCACGGACGGACAGGCGTACAATGAGCAGTTCTTC. The encoded protein is CASTDGQAYNEQFF. The variable domain in full, completed from reference TRBV5-1 and TRBJ2-1, reads KAGVTQTPRYLIKTRGQQVTLSCSPISGHRSVSWYQQTPGQGLQFLFEYFSETQRNKGNFPGRFSGRQFSNSRSEMNVSTLELGDSALYLCASTDGQAYNEQFFGPGTRLTVL.

This clonotype was seen only a few times. The V and J genes are TRBV5-1 and TRBJ2-1; TRBD1 matches 9 bases. V was clipped by 2 bases and J by 4 bases; unmatched bases: 7. Germline CDR1 and CDR2: SGHRS and YFSETQ. The CDR3 sequence is 16 residues long. The CDR3 DNA reads as TGCGCCAGCAGCTTAAACGGACAGGGGTTATACAATGAGCAGTTCTTC. Its translation is CASSLNGQGLYNEQFF.

The table lists this clonotype with a few counts. The chain links TRBV6-1 to TRBJ2-3; D is tentatively TRBD1 or TRBD2 (5 bases each). V gave up 8 bases and J gave up 0 bases, with 24 bases separating them. This CDR3 is built from 18 residues. Germline V gives CDR1 MNHNS, CDR2 SASEGT. The CDR3 nucleotides are TGTGCCAGCGCCACTGCAAGGCCCGGGACGCTTAGCACAGATACGCAGTATTTT. Residues: CASATARPGTLSTDTQYF.

The chain carries TRBV28 and TRBJ2-7, with D uncertain. The CDR3 is 13 residues long. The V gene's germline CDR1 is MDHEN and CDR2 SYDVKM. The V end was cut by 2 bases, the J end by 6 bases, with 11 bases between. Here the CDR3 reads CASSLVRVGEQYF. Here the CDR3 DNA reads TGTGCCAGCAGTTTAGTTAGGGTTGGCGAGCAGTACTTC.

J is TRBJ2-1 and V is TRBV29-1, with TRBD2 matching over 7 bases. V lost 1 base and J lost 6; bases outside the gene matches: 9. Germline-derived CDR1 and CDR2 are SQVTM and ANQGSEA. The CDR3 sequence is 15 residues long. CDR3 amino acids: CSVEGGLVSSNEQFF. CDR3 coding DNA: TGCAGCGTTGAAGGAGGACTAGTAAGTAGCAATGAGCAGTTCTTC.

This clonotype was counted many times. The chain combines TRBV7-2 with TRBJ2-1; D remains unclear. The CDR3 has 13 residues. In germline, CDR1 is SGHTA, CDR2 FQGNSA. The germline V and J ends were trimmed by 5 bases and 5 bases, with 10 bases remaining between them. CDR3 coding DNA: TGTGCCAGCAGCCGAGTGACCAACAATGAGCAGTTCTTC. Its translation is CASSRVTNNEQFF.

This clonotype came up once. This sequence may be a read error, since a much larger clone differs from it by one base. The chain uses TRBV3-1 and TRBJ1-6; D call uncertain. CDR1 and CDR2 (germline): LGHDT, YNNKEL (reference sequence). This CDR3 region has 13 residues. The CDR3 bases are TGTACCAGCGCCCAGGTCACTAATTCACCCCTCCACTTT. It is translated as CTSAQVTNSPLHF.

This clonotype was seen more than once but under ten times. DNA for the CDR3: TGTGCCAGCAGCCCAGGACTAGCGGGAGATGGGGGAAAAGCCAAAAACATTCAGTACTTC. Its translation is CASSPGLAGDGGKAKNIQYF. The J gene is TRBJ2-4, the V gene TRBV3-1; 13 positions match TRBD2. CDR3 length equals 20 residues. Germline values: CDR1 LGHDT, CDR2 YNNKEL (reference sequence). Trimming took 4 bases from V and 0 from J; bases not matched to a gene: 12. The whole variable domain, filled in from reference TRBV3-1 and TRBJ2-4, reads DTAVSQTPKYLVTQMGNDKSIKCEQNLGHDTMYWYKQDSKKFLKIMFSYNNKELIINETVPNRFSPKSPDKAHLNLHINSLELGDSAVYFCASSPGLAGDGGKAKNIQYFGAGTRLSVL.

This chain connects TRBV15 to TRBJ2-5, with TRBD2 identical over 8 bases. This CDR3 has 15 residues. With 6 bases clipped from V and 3 bases from J, the junction kept 9 bases outside the gene matches. Germline CDR1 reads LNHNV; CDR2 reads YYDKDF (reference sequence). The CDR3 DNA reads as TGTGCCACCAGTAGCTGGCGGGAGGAAAAAGAGACCCAGTACTTC. Amino acid sequence: CATSSWREEKETQYF. Variable domain in full (rest from reference TRBV15 and TRBJ2-5): DAMVIQNPRYQVTQFGKPVTLSCSQTLNHNVMYWYQQKSSQAPKLLFHYYDKDFNNEADTPDNFQSRRPNTSFCFLDIRSPGLGDTAMYLCATSSWREEKETQYFGPGTRLLVL.

J is TRBJ2-1 and V is TRBV2; the D gene is possibly TRBD1 (7 bases). This CDR3 is built from 15 residues. CDR1 SNHLY and CDR2 FYNNEI come from the germline V gene. Trimming shortened V by 6 bases and J by 4 bases, and 16 bases separated the two germline ends. The CDR3 nucleotides are TGTGCCAGCAGCCGGGCGGGACAGACTTACAATGAGCAGTTCTTC. Its protein product is CASSRAGQTYNEQFF.

The CDR3 is CASSIGTGNIQYF. Here the CDR3 DNA reads TGTGCCAGCAGCATCGGGACAGGGAACATTCAGTACTTC. V gene TRBV11-2 combines with J gene TRBJ2-4; 9 positions match TRBD1. CDR3 length equals 13 residues. Per germline, CDR1 SGHAT and CDR2 FQNNGV. The V gene end was trimmed by 5 bases and the J gene end by 7 bases; junction bases not matched to a gene: 3.

This chain uses TRBV6-2 or TRBV6-3 with TRBJ2-5; the D is unclear. The V gene's germline CDR1 is MNHEY and CDR2 SVGEGT. Trimming removed 8 bases from V and 3 bases from J, with 10 bases in between. This CDR3 contains 12 residues. In nucleotides, the CDR3 is TGTGCCAGCGCCGGTACCGAAGAGACCCAGTACTTC. This gives the protein CASAGTEETQYF.

Concerning this clonotype: Being one base from a much bigger clone, this may be a read error. The gene calls are TRBV7-2 and TRBJ1-6, with TRBD1 matching over 7 bases. The germline V gene has CDR1 SGHTA and CDR2 FQGNSA. The CDR3 totals 15 residues. The CDR3 DNA reads as TGTGCCAGCAGCTTAAGAGACAGGGATAATTCACCCCCCCACTTT. Translation gives CASSLRDRDNSPPHF.

The chain joins TRBV13 to TRBJ2-1; 7 bases are shared with TRBD2. The CDR3 contains 15 residues. CDR1 PRHDT and CDR2 FYEKMQ come from the germline V gene (reference sequence). V dropped 6 bases and J dropped 4; count of bases not matched to a gene: 9. This CDR3 is CASSSGSGVYNEQFF. CDR3 nucleotide sequence: TGTGCCAGCAGTTCAGGCAGCGGGGTATACAATGAGCAGTTCTTC.

CDR3 nucleotides: TGTGCCAGCAGCCTCAGACTAGCGGGATCGGAGGAGACCCAGTACTTC. Its translation is CASSLRLAGSEETQYF. The chain is built from TRBV7-6 and TRBJ2-5; TRBD2 aligns across 11 bases. The CDR3 has 16 amino acids. Germline V gene sequence: CDR1 SGHVS, CDR2 FNYEAQ. The V segment lost 5 bases and the J segment 5 bases; nucleotides outside the gene matches: 10.

The chain has TRBV14 and TRBJ2-1; 15 nucleotides line up with TRBD2. J lost 9 bases, V lost 6 bases, and 9 bases had no gene match. This CDR3 comprises 16 residues. Germline V gives CDR1 SGHDN, CDR2 FVKESK. CDR3 DNA: TGTGCCAGCAGTTCATACTGGACTAGCGGGAGGGTTGAGCAGTTCTTC. Its protein product is CASSSYWTSGRVEQFF.